Below are 22 T cell receptor beta chains sequenced from a single sample in a study of T cells in Graves' hyperthyroidism and ophthalmopathy. TCR beta CDR3 regions were amplified from RNA. TCR CDR3 underwent first-round RT-PCR with the HTBI primer set. TCRdb reprocessed the multiplex PCR reads via MiXCR and lists one record per CDR3 protein. In the table there are about 640,000 distinct CDR3 sequences, about 20% of which are singletons. The sample was blood. All receptors come from a man aged 30-40 years with Graves' ophthalmopathy.

The chain carries TRBV18 and TRBJ1-1, with D tentatively TRBD1 (6 bases). The V gene lost 1 base and the J gene lost 1 base, with 10 bases spanning the gap. This CDR3 contains 15 residues. CDR1 is KGHSH and CDR2 is LQKENI in the germline V gene. The CDR3 region has the DNA TGTGCCAGCTCACCACTGCAGGGACAGAACACTGAAGCTTTCTTT. Amino acids: CASSPLQGQNTEAFF.

This clonotype was picked up a small number of times. This clone may be a read error of a much larger clone one base away. J is TRBJ2-1 and V is TRBV7-3; no definite D call. The V and J ends lost 1 base and 7 bases respectively, with 11 bases between them. The CDR3 is made up of 14 amino acids. Germline lookup yields CDR1 SGHTA and CDR2 FQGTGA. The CDR3 nucleotides are TGTGCCAGCAGCTTAAGCCTAACCGCAAATGAGCAGTTCTTC. It yields the protein CASSLSLTANEQFF.

The chain has TRBV5-4 and TRBJ2-7; 13 bases match TRBD2. Germline CDR1 and CDR2: SGHNT and YYREEE (reference sequence). The CDR3 consists of 16 residues. The V segment lost 2 bases and the J segment 7 bases; nucleotides outside the gene matches: 9. CDR3 DNA: TGTGCCAGCAGCTTTGACGGACTAGCGGGAGATCAAGAGCAGTACTTC. This sequence encodes CASSFDGLAGDQEQYF.

This clonotype was detected only a few times. This rearrangement joins TRBV9 to TRBJ1-3; D gene ambiguous. Between the trimmed V and J ends, which lost 5 bases and 8 bases, there was a span of 20 bases. The CDR3 contains 15 residues. Germline-derived CDR1 and CDR2 are SGDLS and YYNGEE. The CDR3 protein is CASSSSPAGHDTIYF. CDR3 DNA sequence: TGTGCCAGCAGTAGCTCCCCCGCAGGTCACGACACCATATATTTT.

In this sample, this clonotype turned up a few times. The rearrangement uses TRBV28 and TRBJ2-1; D is unclear. CDR3 length: 13 residues. In germline, CDR1 is MDHEN, CDR2 SYDVKM. V was clipped by 7 bases and J by 1 base, with 8 bases between them. The CDR3 loop is CASNGISYNEQFF. CDR3 nucleotides: TGTGCCAGCAATGGCATTTCCTACAATGAGCAGTTCTTC.

This clonotype was picked up a small number of times. This CDR3 reads CASTRTFRETEAFF. The CDR3 coding sequence is TGCGCCAGCACCCGTACTTTCAGGGAAACTGAAGCTTTCTTT. The V and J genes are TRBV4-1 and TRBJ1-1, with D possibly matching TRBD1 (5 bases). Germline-derived CDR1 and CDR2 are MGHRA and YSYEKL. The CDR3 length is 14 residues. Trimming removed 7 bases from V and 5 bases from J, with 17 bases in between.

This clonotype was counted many times. This chain connects TRBV30 to TRBJ2-7, with a weak D call TRBD2 (5 bases). The V end was cut by 3 bases, the J end by 6 bases, with 12 bases between. Germline lookup yields CDR1 GTSNPN and CDR2 SVGIG (reference sequence). CDR3 length: 12 amino acids. The CDR3 DNA is TGTGCCTGGAGCAAAGGGAGTTTCGAGCAGTACTTC. Amino acids: CAWSKGSFEQYF.

CDR3 coding DNA: TGTGCCACCAGTGCGGACTATGGCTACACCTTC. This gives the protein CATSADYGYTF. The rearrangement uses TRBV24-1 and TRBJ1-2, with no clear D. V was clipped by 5 bases and J by 3 bases, with 3 bases between them. Germline lookup yields CDR1 KGHDR and CDR2 SFDVKD. This CDR3 comprises 11 residues.

This clonotype was recorded a few times. The J gene is TRBJ2-1, the V gene TRBV9; D might be TRBD1 (5 bases). Looked up from germline, CDR1 is SGDLS and CDR2 is YYNGEE. This CDR3 is 13 amino acids long. V dropped 3 bases and J dropped 3 bases, with 7 bases sitting between them. CDR3 nucleotide sequence: TGTGCCAGCAGCGAAGACAGCTACAATGAGCAGTTCTTC. The encoded protein is CASSEDSYNEQFF.

This clonotype was detected many times. The rearrangement uses TRBV7-2 and TRBJ2-1; D is perhaps TRBD2 (5 bases). The V and J ends lost 1 base and 3 bases respectively, with 10 bases between them. The CDR3 has 15 residues. Germline assignment: CDR1 SGHTA and CDR2 FQGNSA. As DNA, the CDR3 is TGTGCCAGCAGCTTAGACCCGGCGGGCTACAATGAGCAGTTCTTC. Translating gives CASSLDPAGYNEQFF.

This clonotype came up many times. The rearrangement uses TRBV7-3 and TRBJ2-3, with 7 bases matching TRBD2. Germline lookup yields CDR1 SGHTA and CDR2 FQGTGA. This CDR3 is 16 amino acids long. With 3 bases clipped from V and 0 bases from J, the junction kept 6 bases outside the gene matches. The DNA of the CDR3 is TGTGCCAGCAGCTTCGAAGCGGGACTTAGCACAGATACGCAGTATTTT. As protein: CASSFEAGLSTDTQYF.

This clonotype occurred many times. Written as DNA, the CDR3 is TGTGCCAGCAGTTTGGACGGGGACTACTATGGCTACACCTTC. Translating gives CASSLDGDYYGYTF. The V gene is TRBV28, the J gene TRBJ1-2; tentative D call: TRBD1 (5 bases). Trimming removed 3 bases from V and 3 bases from J, with 11 bases in between. Germline assignment: CDR1 MDHEN and CDR2 SYDVKM. The CDR3 loop spans 14 amino acids.

This clonotype was found many times. J is TRBJ1-5 and V is TRBV28, with 9 positions matching TRBD1. J gave up 3 bases and V 3 bases, and 6 bases lay outside the gene matches. Germline V gives CDR1 MDHEN, CDR2 SYDVKM. The length of the CDR3 is 16 residues. The CDR3 DNA follows: TGTGCCAGCAGTTTTTGGGGACAGGGCGACAATCAGCCCCAGCATTTT. It translates to CASSFWGQGDNQPQHF.

At least ten counts were recorded for this clonotype. The CDR3 DNA reads as TGTGCCAGCAGCTTGGGCAGGGGGGACGAAGCTTTCTTT. As protein: CASSLGRGDEAFF. The chain recombines TRBV11-1 with TRBJ1-1; 7 bases fit TRBD1. The CDR3 covers 13 residues. CDR1 and CDR2 (germline): SGHAT, FQDESV (reference sequence). Trimming removed 3 bases from V and 8 bases from J; junction bases left unmatched: 6.

This rearrangement joins TRBV29-1 to TRBJ2-7; D perhaps matches TRBD1 (6 bases). V dropped 2 bases and J dropped 4 bases, with 12 bases sitting between them. The V gene's germline CDR1 is SQVTM and CDR2 ANQGSEA. The CDR3 is 13 residues long. CDR3 residues: CSVEWQGLYEQYF. The CDR3 nucleotides are TGCAGCGTTGAATGGCAGGGGCTTTACGAGCAGTACTTC.

This clonotype has a count of ten or more. CDR3 nucleotide sequence: TGTGCCAGCAGTCTTGGACAGGCAGAGACCCAGTACTTC. As protein: CASSLGQAETQYF. This chain uses TRBV2 with TRBJ2-5, with 7 bases identical to TRBD1. CDR3 size: 13 residues. The V gene's germline CDR1 is SNHLY and CDR2 FYNNEI. The ends lost 5 bases at V and 4 bases at J; junction bases unmatched: 4.

This clonotype was seen a handful of times. CDR3 DNA: TGTGCCAGCAGTGGGACCGGGACAGGGAGTCAGCCCCAGCATTTT. Amino acids: CASSGTGTGSQPQHF. This chain uses TRBV6-1 with TRBJ1-5; TRBD1 agrees at 9 bases. The CDR3 extends over 15 amino acids. CDR1 is MNHNS and CDR2 is SASEGT in the germline V gene. After removal of 4 bases from V and 6 bases from J, the junction contained 7 bases not matched to a gene.

This clonotype was counted many times. This chain joins TRBV28 and TRBJ2-2; D not certain. V gave up 3 bases and J gave up 4 bases, with 3 bases separating them. CDR1 is MDHEN, CDR2 SYDVKM, per germline. CDR3 length: 12 amino acids. The CDR3 DNA sequence: TGTGCCAGCAGTTTTTTCACCGGGGAGCTGTTTTTT. Translating it yields CASSFFTGELFF.

As for this clonotype: Compared with germline, one end of the junction differs, possibly owing to a read error. This chain joins TRBV6-2 or TRBV6-3 and TRBJ2-2; tentatively, D is TRBD1 or TRBD2 (5 bases each). The germline gives CDR1 MNHEY, CDR2 SVGEGT. There are 15 residues in the CDR3. CDR3 amino acids: CASLRLAGSTEELFF. The CDR3 bases are TGTGCCAGCCTCCGTCTGGCAGGGAGCACCGAGGAGCTGTTTTTT.

This clonotype was seen a handful of times. The genes are TRBV7-9 and TRBJ2-3; D possibly corresponds to TRBD2 (6 bases). The CDR3 consists of 16 residues. Trimming cost V 1 base and J 6 bases, with 17 bases left between them. The germline V gene encodes CDR1 SEHNR and CDR2 FQNEAQ (reference sequence). CDR3 sequence: CASSLGSSALGDTQYF. CDR3 coding DNA: TGTGCCAGCAGCTTAGGTTCTAGCGCACTTGGTGATACGCAGTATTTT.

This clonotype occurred many times. The V call is TRBV6-1, the J call TRBJ1-1, with a possible D match to TRBD1 (5 bases). CDR1 is MNHNS and CDR2 is SASEGT in the germline V gene. The CDR3 is 13 residues long. The V end lost 5 bases, the J end lost 5 bases, and 12 bases lay between the germline ends. CDR3 amino acids: CASSYGGRTEAFF. CDR3 DNA sequence: TGTGCCAGCAGTTACGGGGGAAGGACTGAAGCTTTCTTT.

This clonotype was detected ten times or more. The chain has TRBV5-1 and TRBJ2-1, with D maybe TRBD1 (5 bases). Trimming pared 1 base from V and 2 bases from J, leaving 10 bases between. CDR3 size: 15 residues. CDR1 is SGHRS, CDR2 YFSETQ, per germline. CDR3 in amino acids: CASSLTRQPYNEQFF. CDR3 in DNA: TGCGCCAGCAGCTTGACTCGACAGCCCTACAATGAGCAGTTCTTC. The whole variable domain, remainder taken from reference TRBV5-1 and TRBJ2-1, is KAGVTQTPRYLIKTRGQQVTLSCSPISGHRSVSWYQQTPGQGLQFLFEYFSETQRNKGNFPGRFSGRQFSNSRSEMNVSTLELGDSALYLCASSLTRQPYNEQFFGPGTRLTVL.